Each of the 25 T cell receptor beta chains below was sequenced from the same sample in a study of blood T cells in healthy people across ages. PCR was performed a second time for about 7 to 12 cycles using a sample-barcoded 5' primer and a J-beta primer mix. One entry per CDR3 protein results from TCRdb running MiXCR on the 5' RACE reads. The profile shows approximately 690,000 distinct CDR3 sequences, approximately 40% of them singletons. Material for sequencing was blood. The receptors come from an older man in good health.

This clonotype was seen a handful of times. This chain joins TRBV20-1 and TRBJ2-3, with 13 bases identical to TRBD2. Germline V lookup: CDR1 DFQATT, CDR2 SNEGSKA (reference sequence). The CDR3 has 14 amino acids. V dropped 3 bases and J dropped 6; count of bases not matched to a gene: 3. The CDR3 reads CSASRTSGGDTQYF. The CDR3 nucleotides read TGCAGTGCTAGTAGGACTAGCGGGGGTGATACGCAGTATTTT.

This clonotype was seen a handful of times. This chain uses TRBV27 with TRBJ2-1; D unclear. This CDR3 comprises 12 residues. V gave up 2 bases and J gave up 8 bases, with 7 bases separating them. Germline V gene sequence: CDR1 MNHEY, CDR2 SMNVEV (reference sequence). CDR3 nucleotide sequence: TGTGCCAGCAGTTTAATTGGCCATGAGCAGTTCTTC. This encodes CASSLIGHEQFF.

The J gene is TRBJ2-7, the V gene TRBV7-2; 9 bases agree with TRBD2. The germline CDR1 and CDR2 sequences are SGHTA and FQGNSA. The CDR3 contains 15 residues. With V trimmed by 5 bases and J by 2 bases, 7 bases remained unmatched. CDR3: CASSPRPSGAYEQYF. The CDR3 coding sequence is TGTGCCAGCAGCCCCCGGCCTAGCGGGGCCTACGAGCAGTACTTC.

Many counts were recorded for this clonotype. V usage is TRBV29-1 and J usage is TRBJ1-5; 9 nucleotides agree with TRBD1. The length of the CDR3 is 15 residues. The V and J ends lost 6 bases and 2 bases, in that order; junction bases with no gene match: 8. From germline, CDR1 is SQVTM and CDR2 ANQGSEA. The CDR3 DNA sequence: TGCAGCGTCCTTGGGACAGGGAATGGCAATCAGCCCCAGCATTTT. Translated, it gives CSVLGTGNGNQPQHF.

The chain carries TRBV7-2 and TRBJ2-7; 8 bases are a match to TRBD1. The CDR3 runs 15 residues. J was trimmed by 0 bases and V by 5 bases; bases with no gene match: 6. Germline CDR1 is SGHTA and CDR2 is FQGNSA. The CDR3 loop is CASSMDRVPSYEQYF. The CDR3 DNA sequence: TGTGCCAGCAGCATGGACAGGGTTCCCTCCTACGAGCAGTACTTC.

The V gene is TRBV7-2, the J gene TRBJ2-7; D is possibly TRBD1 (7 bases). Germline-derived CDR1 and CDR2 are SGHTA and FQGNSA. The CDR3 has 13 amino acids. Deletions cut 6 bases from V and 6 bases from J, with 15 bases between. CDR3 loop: CASSRGDSFEQYF. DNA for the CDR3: TGTGCCAGCAGTCGCGGGGACAGCTTCGAGCAGTACTTC.

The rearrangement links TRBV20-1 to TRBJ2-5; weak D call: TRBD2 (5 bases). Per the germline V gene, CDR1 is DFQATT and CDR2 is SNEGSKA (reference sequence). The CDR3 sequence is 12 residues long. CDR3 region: CSGLRDQETQYF. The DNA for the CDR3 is TGCAGCGGGCTGCGGGACCAAGAGACCCAGTACTTC.

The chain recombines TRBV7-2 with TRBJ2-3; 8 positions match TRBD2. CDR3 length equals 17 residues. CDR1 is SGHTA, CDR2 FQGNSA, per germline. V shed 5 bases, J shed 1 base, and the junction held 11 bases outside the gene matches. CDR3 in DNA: TGTGCCAGCAGCCAGGAGAGAGCGGGAGTGGGCACAGATACGCAGTATTTT. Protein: CASSQERAGVGTDTQYF.

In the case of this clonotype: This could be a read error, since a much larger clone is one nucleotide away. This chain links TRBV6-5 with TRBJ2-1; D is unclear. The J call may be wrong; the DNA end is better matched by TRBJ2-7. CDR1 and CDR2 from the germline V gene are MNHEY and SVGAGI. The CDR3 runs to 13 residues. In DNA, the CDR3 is TGTGCCAGCAGTACAGACAAGCCCGACGAGCAGTACTTC. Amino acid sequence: CASSTDKPDEQYF.

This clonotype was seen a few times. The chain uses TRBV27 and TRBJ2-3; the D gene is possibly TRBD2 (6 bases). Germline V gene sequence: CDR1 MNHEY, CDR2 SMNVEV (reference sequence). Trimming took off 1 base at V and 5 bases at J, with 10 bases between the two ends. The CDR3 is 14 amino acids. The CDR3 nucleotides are TGTGCCAGCAGTTTATATAGGGAGGTAGATACGCAGTATTTT. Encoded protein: CASSLYREVDTQYF.

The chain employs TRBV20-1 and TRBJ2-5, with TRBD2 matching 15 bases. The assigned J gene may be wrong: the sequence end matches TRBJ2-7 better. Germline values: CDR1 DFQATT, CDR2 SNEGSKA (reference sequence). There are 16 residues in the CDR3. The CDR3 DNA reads TGCAGTGCTAGAGATGGGACTAGCGGGGGGTGGCGCGAGCAGTACTTC. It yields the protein CSARDGTSGGWREQYF.

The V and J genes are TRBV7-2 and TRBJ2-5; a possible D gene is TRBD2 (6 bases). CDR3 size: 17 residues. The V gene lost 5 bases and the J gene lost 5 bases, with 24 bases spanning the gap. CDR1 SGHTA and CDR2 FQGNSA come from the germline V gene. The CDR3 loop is CASSPTPGGVLRETQYF. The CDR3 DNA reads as TGTGCCAGCAGCCCCACCCCTGGCGGGGTGCTGCGGGAGACCCAGTACTTC.

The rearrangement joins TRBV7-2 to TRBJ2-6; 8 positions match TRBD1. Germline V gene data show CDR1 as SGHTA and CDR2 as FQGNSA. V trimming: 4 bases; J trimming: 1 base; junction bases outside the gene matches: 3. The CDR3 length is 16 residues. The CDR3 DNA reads TGTGCCAGCAGCTCAGGACAGGGATCTGGGGCCAACGTCCTGACTTTC. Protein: CASSSGQGSGANVLTF.

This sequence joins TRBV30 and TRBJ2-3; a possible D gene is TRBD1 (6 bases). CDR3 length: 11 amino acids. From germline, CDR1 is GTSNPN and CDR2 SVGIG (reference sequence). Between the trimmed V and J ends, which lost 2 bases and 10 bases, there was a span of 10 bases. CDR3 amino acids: CAWSRGGAQYF. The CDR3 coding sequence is TGTGCCTGGAGTAGAGGGGGTGCGCAGTATTTT.

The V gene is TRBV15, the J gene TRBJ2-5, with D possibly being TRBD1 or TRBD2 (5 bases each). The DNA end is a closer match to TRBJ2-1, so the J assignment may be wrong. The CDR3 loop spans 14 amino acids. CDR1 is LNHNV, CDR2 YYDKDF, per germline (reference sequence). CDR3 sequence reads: CATSRGGYQETQFF. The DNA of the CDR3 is TGTGCCACCAGCAGAGGGGGGTACCAAGAGACCCAGTTCTTC.

CDR3 coding DNA: TGTGCCAGCAGTTTAGCGCAAGAGGCAGATACGCAGTATTTT. It encodes CASSLAQEADTQYF. V gene TRBV12-3 or TRBV12-4 combines with J gene TRBJ2-3; D is uncertain. This CDR3 spans 14 amino acids. Deletions cut 0 bases from V and 4 bases from J, with 8 bases between.

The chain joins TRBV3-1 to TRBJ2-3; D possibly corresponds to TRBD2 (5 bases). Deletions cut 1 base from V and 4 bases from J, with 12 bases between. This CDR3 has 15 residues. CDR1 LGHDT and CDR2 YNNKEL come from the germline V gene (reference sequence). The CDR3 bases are TGTGCCAGCAGCCAAGTCGGGCTAGCTGCAGATACGCAGTATTTT. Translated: CASSQVGLAADTQYF.

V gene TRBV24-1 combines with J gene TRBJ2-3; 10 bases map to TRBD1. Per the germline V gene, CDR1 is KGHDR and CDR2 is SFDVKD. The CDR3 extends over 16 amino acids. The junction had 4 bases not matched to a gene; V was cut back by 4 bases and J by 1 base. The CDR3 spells CATSDPGTGGTDTQYF. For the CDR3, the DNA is TGTGCCACCAGTGACCCCGGGACAGGGGGCACAGATACGCAGTATTTT.

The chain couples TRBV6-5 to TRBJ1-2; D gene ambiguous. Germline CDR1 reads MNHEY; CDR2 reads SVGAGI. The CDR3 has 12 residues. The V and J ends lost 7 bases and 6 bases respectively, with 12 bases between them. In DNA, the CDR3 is TGTGCCAGCACCCGTCCGCCGGATGGCTACACCTTC. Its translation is CASTRPPDGYTF.

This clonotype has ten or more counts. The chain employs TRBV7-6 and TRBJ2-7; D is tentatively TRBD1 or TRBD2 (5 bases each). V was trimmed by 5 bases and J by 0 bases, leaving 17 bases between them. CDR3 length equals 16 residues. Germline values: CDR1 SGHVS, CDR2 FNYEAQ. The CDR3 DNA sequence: TGTGCCAGCAGCCCTCAGCTGGGGACCTTCTCCTACGAGCAGTACTTC. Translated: CASSPQLGTFSYEQYF.

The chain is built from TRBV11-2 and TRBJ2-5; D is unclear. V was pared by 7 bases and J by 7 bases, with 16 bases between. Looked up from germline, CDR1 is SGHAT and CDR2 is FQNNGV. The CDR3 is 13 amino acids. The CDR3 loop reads CASTNDRVRTQYF. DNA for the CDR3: TGTGCCAGCACTAACGATAGGGTACGGACCCAGTACTTC.

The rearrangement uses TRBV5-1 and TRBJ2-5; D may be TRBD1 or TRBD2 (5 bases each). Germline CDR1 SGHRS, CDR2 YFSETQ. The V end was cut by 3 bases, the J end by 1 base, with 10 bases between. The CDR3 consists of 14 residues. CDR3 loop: CASSSSRGQETQYF. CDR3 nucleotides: TGCGCCAGCAGCTCCTCGAGGGGCCAAGAGACCCAGTACTTC. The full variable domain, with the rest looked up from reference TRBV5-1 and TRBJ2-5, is KAGVTQTPRYLIKTRGQQVTLSCSPISGHRSVSWYQQTPGQGLQFLFEYFSETQRNKGNFPGRFSGRQFSNSRSEMNVSTLELGDSALYLCASSSSRGQETQYFGPGTRLLVL.

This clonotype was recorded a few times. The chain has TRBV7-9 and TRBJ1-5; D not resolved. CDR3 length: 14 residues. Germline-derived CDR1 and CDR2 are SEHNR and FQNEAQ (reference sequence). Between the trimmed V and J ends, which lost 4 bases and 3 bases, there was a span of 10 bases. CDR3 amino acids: CASSSSLNNQPQHF. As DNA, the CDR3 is TGTGCCAGCAGCTCCTCGCTGAACAATCAGCCCCAGCATTTT.

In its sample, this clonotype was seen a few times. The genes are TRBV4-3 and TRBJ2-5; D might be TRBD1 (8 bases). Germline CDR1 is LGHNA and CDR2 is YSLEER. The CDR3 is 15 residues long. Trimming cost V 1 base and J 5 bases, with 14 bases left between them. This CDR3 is CASSQGTGGGETQYF. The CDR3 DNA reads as TGCGCCAGCAGCCAAGGCACAGGGGGGGGGGAGACCCAGTACTTC.

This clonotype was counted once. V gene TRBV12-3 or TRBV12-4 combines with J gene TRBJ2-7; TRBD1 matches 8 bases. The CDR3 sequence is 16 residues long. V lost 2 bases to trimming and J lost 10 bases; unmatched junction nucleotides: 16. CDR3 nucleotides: TGTGCCAGCAGTTTAAGGGGGGTCCAGGCCCAGGGGGCCCAGTACTTC. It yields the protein CASSLRGVQAQGAQYF.